Following are 15 T cell receptor beta chains from one sample sequenced in a study of T cell repertoires in cytomegalovirus infection (dated by TCRdb to the late 2010s). Sequencing was carried out with an Illumina HiSeq 1500. TCRdb trimmed the raw reads at Q25, called clones with MiXCR and kept productive beta chains. Under each unique CDR3 protein, matching rows form one entry showing the most common genes and DNA. For this sample there are 570,000 or so distinct CDR3 sequences; 40% appear just once. About 48% of the sample comes from the top ten. These receptors have no known antigen. This specimen's treatment or condition label, interpreted: in vitro stimulation with specific CMV peptide epitopes to enrich CMV-specific T cells. Material: cultured PBMCs, obtained from culture after CMV antigen stimulation. These TCRs come from a human donor in good health (CMV status not recorded). Some clones in this sample may be carry-over from other donors' samples.

This clonotype was seen a few times. The rearrangement joins TRBV12-3 or TRBV12-4 to TRBJ1-5; 7 positions agree with TRBD1. The J segment lost 7 bases and the V segment lost 7 bases, leaving 10 bases of the junction unmatched. This CDR3 has 14 residues. CDR3 DNA: TGTGCCAGCAACCTGAACAGGGGAGGCCAGCCCCAGCATTTT. This sequence encodes CASNLNRGGQPQHF.

The chain links TRBV12-3 or TRBV12-4 to TRBJ2-3; D is perhaps TRBD1 or TRBD2 (5 bases each). Trimming left V 6 bases short and J 2 bases short, with 18 bases between. The CDR3 is made up of 16 amino acids. DNA of the CDR3: TGTGCCAGCAGGCGCGAGGGGCGGGCGATCACAGATACGCAGTATTTT. It specifies CASRREGRAITDTQYF.

Many counts were recorded for this clonotype. This chain uses TRBV19 with TRBJ1-5; D gene uncertain. CDR1 and CDR2 from the germline V gene are LNHDA and SQIVND (reference sequence). CDR3 size: 12 residues. V was pared by 2 bases and J by 4 bases, with 3 bases between. In nucleotides, the CDR3 is TGTGCCAGTAGTATACAAAATCAGCCCCAGCATTTT. Translation gives CASSIQNQPQHF.

CDR3 loop: CGGGRTPDQPQHF. The CDR3 DNA reads as TGTGGGGGGGGGCGGACCCCCGATCAGCCCCAGCATTTT. The V and J genes are TRBV19 and TRBJ1-5, with D perhaps TRBD1 (6 bases). The germline CDR1 and CDR2 sequences are LNHDA and SQIVND (reference sequence). The CDR3 length is 13 residues.

This clonotype was picked up a small number of times. The chain is built from TRBV10-3 and TRBJ2-3; 9 positions agree with TRBD1. CDR1 ENHRY and CDR2 SYGVKD come from the germline V gene. The V and J ends lost 6 bases and 0 bases, in that order; junction bases with no gene match: 13. The CDR3 has 18 residues. CDR3 bases: TGTGCCATCAGAAGGGCAGGACAGGGGCTGTCTAGCACAGATACGCAGTATTTT. It encodes CAIRRAGQGLSSTDTQYF.

CDR3 coding DNA: TGTGCCAGCAGCTTAACGGCGGCTAGGTGGAATGAGCAGTTCTTC. Translation gives CASSLTAARWNEQFF. This rearrangement joins TRBV7-6 to TRBJ2-1; no clear D. Germline V gene sequence: CDR1 SGHVS, CDR2 FNYEAQ. Trimming removed 2 bases at V and 7 bases at J, with 15 bases between. The CDR3 is 15 residues long.

This chain joins TRBV6-5 and TRBJ2-5, with no clear D. Germline assignment: CDR1 MNHEY and CDR2 SVGAGI. Trimming took 5 bases from V and 7 from J, leaving 11 bases between them. This CDR3 spans 12 amino acids. CDR3 sequence (DNA): TGTGCCAGCAGTCCGCCGACTGGGACCCAGTACTTC. Encoded protein: CASSPPTGTQYF.

This chain joins TRBV18 and TRBJ2-5; D is possibly TRBD1 (6 bases). V was trimmed by 1 base and J by 5 bases, leaving 11 bases between them. This CDR3 has 14 residues. CDR1 is KGHSH and CDR2 is LQKENI in the germline V gene. CDR3 sequence (DNA): TGTGCCAGCTCACCACAGGGGGTAACGGAGACCCAGTACTTC. It specifies CASSPQGVTETQYF.

J is TRBJ2-2 and V is TRBV7-6; D is unclear. Germline V gene data show CDR1 as SGHVS and CDR2 as FNYEAQ. Trimming left V 4 bases short and J 2 bases short, with 8 bases between. The CDR3 is made up of 14 amino acids. The CDR3 protein is CASSWEPNTGELFF. The CDR3 nucleotides read TGTGCCAGCAGCTGGGAACCTAACACCGGGGAGCTGTTTTTT.

The chain recombines TRBV12-3 or TRBV12-4 with TRBJ2-1; 9 bases fit TRBD2. With V trimmed by 3 bases and J by 7 bases, 10 bases remained unmatched. The CDR3 extends over 16 amino acids. The CDR3 loop is CASSFPRGLARNEQFF. The CDR3, as DNA: TGTGCCAGCAGTTTCCCACGTGGACTAGCGAGAAATGAGCAGTTCTTC.

J is TRBJ2-3 and V is TRBV6-2 or TRBV6-3, with D perhaps matching TRBD1 (6 bases). V lost 7 bases, J lost 7 bases, and 24 bases lay in between. CDR3 size: 16 residues. CDR1 is MNHEY, CDR2 SVGEGT, per germline. Written as DNA, the CDR3 is TGTGCCAGCACCATAAGGGAATCGGCAGGGGAGTATACGCAGTATTTT. This gives the protein CASTIRESAGEYTQYF.

This clonotype has a handful of counts. This chain uses TRBV12-3 or TRBV12-4 with TRBJ2-1; a possible D gene is TRBD2 (5 bases). Trimming left V 3 bases short and J 0 bases short, with 9 bases between. The CDR3 has 15 residues. CDR3 residues: CASSFNGGSYNEQFF. The CDR3 DNA reads TGTGCCAGCAGTTTTAATGGAGGCTCCTACAATGAGCAGTTCTTC.

The chain links TRBV6-1 to TRBJ1-2; no firm D call. CDR1 is MNHNS and CDR2 is SASEGT in the germline V gene. V dropped 8 bases and J dropped 11 bases, with 18 bases sitting between them. The CDR3 runs to 12 residues. For the CDR3, the DNA is TGTGCCAGCCGGGAGCCGAATAGGTGGTACACCTTC. As protein: CASREPNRWYTF.

The V gene is TRBV24-1, the J gene TRBJ2-1, with D possibly TRBD2 on 5 matching bases. V lost 5 bases and J 7 bases, leaving 14 bases between the germline ends. CDR1 and CDR2 from the germline V gene are KGHDR and SFDVKD. There are 14 residues in the CDR3. CDR3 amino acids: CATSGREGFNEQFF. CDR3 nucleotides: TGTGCCACCAGTGGCAGAGAGGGTTTTAATGAGCAGTTCTTC.

The V call is TRBV12-3 or TRBV12-4, the J call TRBJ1-2; perhaps TRBD1 as D (5 bases). V was trimmed by 3 bases and J by 12 bases, leaving 11 bases between them. The CDR3 consists of 11 residues. The CDR3 loop reads CASSLGTGHTF. CDR3 bases: TGTGCCAGCAGTTTGGGGACTGGGCACACCTTC.